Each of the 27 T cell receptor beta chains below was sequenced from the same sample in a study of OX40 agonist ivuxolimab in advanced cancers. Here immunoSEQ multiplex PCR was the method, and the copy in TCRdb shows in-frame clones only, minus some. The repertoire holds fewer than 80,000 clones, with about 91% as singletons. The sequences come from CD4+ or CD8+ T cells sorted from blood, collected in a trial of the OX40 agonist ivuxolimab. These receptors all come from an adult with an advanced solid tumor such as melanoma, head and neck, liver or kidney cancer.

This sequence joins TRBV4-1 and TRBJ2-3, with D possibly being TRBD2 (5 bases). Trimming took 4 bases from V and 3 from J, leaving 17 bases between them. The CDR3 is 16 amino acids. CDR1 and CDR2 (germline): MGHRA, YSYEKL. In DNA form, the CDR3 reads TGCGCCAGCAGCCTCGGACTGACAATAGGGACAGATACGCAGTATTTT. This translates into CASSLGLTIGTDTQYF.

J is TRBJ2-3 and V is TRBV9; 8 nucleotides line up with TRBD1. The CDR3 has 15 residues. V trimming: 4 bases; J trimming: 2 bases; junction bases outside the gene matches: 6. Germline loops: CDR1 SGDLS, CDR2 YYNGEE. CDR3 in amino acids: CASSQGATYTDTQYF. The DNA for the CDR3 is TGTGCCAGCAGCCAGGGGGCTACTTACACAGATACGCAGTATTTT.

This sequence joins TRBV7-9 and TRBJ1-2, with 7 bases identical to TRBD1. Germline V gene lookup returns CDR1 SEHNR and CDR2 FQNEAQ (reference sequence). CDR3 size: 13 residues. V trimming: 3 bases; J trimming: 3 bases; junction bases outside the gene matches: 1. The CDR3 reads CASSLGTDYGYTF. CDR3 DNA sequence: TGTGCCAGCAGCTTGGGGACAGACTATGGCTACACCTTC.

The CDR3 region has the DNA TGTGCCAGCAGCTTAGGCGGACAGGGCAATCAGCCCCAGCATTTT. Amino acid sequence: CASSLGGQGNQPQHF. This chain joins TRBV7-2 and TRBJ1-5; 7 nucleotides align to TRBD1. The CDR3 is 15 residues long. The germline CDR1 and CDR2 sequences are SGHTA and FQGNSA. With 1 base clipped from V and 2 bases from J, the junction kept 2 bases outside the gene matches. Full variable domain (rest looked up from reference TRBV7-2 and TRBJ1-5): GAGVSQSPSNKVTEKGKDVELRCDPISGHTALYWYRQSLGQGLEFLIYFQGNSAPDKSGLPSDRFSAERTGGSVSTLTIQRTQQEDSAVYLCASSLGGQGNQPQHFGDGTRLSIL.

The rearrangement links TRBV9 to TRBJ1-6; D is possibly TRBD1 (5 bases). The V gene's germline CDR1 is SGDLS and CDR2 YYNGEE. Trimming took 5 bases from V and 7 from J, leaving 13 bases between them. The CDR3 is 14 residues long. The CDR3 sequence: CASSSTGLNSPLHF. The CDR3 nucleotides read TGTGCCAGCAGTTCTACAGGTCTAAATTCACCCCTCCACTTT. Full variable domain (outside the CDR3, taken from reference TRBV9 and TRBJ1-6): DSGVTQTPKHLITATGQRVTLRCSPRSGDLSVYWYQQSLDQGLQFLIQYYNGEERAKGNILERFSAQQFPDLHSELNLSSLELGDSALYFCASSSTGLNSPLHFGNGTRLTVT.

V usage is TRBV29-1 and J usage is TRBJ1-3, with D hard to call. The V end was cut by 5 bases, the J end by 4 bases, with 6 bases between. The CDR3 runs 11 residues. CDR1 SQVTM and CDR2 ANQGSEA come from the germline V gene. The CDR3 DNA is TGCAGCGTTTTTAACGGAAACACCATATATTTT. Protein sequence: CSVFNGNTIYF.

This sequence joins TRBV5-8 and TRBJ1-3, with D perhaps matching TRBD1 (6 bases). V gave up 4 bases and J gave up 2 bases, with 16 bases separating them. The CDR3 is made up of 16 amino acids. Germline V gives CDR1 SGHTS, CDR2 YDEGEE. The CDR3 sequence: CASSRSFGGTGNTIYF. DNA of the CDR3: TGTGCCAGCAGCCGTTCGTTTGGGGGCACTGGAAACACCATATATTTT.

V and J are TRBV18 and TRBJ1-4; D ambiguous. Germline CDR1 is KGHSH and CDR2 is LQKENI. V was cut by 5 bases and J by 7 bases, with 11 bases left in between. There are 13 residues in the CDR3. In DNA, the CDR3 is TGTGCCAGCTCAGTAAGTCGATTTGAAAAACTGTTTTTT. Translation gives CASSVSRFEKLFF.

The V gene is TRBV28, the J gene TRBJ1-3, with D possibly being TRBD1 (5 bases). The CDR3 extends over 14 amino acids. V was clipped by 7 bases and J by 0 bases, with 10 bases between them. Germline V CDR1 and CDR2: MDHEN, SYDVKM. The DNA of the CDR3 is TGTGCCAGCATAGACAGCAACTCTGGAAACACCATATATTTT. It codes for CASIDSNSGNTIYF.

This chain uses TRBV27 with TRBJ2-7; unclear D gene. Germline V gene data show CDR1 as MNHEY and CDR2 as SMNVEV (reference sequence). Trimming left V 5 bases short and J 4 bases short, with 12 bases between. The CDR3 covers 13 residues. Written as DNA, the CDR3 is TGTGCCAGCAGTCCCCGAGGAGTGTACGAGCAGTACTTC. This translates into CASSPRGVYEQYF.

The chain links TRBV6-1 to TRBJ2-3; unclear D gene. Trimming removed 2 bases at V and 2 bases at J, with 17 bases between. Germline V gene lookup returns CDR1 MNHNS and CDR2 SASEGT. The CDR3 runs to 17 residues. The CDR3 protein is CASSEFLLVTSTDTQYF. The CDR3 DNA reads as TGTGCCAGCAGTGAATTTTTGTTAGTGACCTCCACAGATACGCAGTATTTT.

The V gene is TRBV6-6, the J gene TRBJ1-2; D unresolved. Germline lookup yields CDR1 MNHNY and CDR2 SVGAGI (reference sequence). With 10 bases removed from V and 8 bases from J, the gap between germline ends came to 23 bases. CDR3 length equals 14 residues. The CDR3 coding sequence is TGTGCCATCAGAAACGAAGGAGGGCTTGCGGGCTACACCTTC. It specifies CAIRNEGGLAGYTF.

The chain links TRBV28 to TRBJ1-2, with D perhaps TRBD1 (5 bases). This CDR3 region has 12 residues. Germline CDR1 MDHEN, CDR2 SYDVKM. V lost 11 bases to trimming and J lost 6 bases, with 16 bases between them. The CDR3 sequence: CAVKGQVHGYTF. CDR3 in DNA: TGTGCCGTAAAGGGGCAGGTCCATGGCTACACCTTC.

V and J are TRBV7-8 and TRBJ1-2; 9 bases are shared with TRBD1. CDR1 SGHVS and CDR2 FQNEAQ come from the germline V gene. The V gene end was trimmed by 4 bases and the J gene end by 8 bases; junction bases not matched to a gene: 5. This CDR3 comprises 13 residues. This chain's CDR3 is CASSSDRGKGYTF. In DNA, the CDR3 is TGTGCCAGCAGCTCGGACAGGGGCAAAGGCTACACCTTC.

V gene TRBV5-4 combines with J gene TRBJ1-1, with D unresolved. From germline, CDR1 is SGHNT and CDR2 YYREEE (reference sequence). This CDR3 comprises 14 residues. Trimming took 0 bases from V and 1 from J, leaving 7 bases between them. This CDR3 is CASSLDPANTEAFF. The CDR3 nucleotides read TGTGCCAGCAGCTTGGATCCAGCGAACACTGAAGCTTTCTTT.

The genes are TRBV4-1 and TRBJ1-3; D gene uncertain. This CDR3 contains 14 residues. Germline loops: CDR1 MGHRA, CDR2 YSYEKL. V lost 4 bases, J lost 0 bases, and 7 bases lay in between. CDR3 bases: TGCGCCAGCAGCCCTGCTATCTCTGGAAACACCATATATTTT. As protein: CASSPAISGNTIYF.

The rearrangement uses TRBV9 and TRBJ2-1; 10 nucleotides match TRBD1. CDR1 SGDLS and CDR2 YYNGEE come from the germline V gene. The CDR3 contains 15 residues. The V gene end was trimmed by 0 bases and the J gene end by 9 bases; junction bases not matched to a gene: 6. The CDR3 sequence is CASSVAGGQGSEQFF. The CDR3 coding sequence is TGTGCCAGCAGCGTAGCAGGGGGACAGGGGAGTGAGCAGTTCTTC.

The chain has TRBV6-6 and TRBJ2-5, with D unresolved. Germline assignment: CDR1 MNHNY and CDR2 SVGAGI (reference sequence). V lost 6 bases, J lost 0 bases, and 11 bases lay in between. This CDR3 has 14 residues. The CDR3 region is CASRQSGYQETQYF. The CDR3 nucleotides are TGTGCCAGCAGGCAATCGGGCTACCAAGAGACCCAGTACTTC.

CDR3 DNA: TGTGCCATCAGTGAGACCTTAGAGACCCAGTACTTC. Translation: CAISETLETQYF. V is TRBV10-3 and J is TRBJ2-5; D not certain. CDR1 and CDR2 from the germline V gene are ENHRY and SYGVKD. The CDR3 loop spans 12 amino acids. Trimming stripped 2 bases from V and 4 bases from J, with 5 bases between.

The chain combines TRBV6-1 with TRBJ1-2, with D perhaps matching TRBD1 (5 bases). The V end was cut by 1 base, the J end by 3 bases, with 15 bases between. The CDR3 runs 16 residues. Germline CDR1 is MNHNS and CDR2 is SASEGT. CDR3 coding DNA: TGTGCCAGCAGTGAAGGCAGACAGCTGACCCACTATGGCTACACCTTC. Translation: CASSEGRQLTHYGYTF.

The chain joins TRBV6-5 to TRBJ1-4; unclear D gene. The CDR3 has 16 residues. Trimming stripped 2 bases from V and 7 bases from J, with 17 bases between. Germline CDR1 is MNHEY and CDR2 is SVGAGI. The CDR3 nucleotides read TGTGCCAGCAGTTACCTCGGACGATGGGGTGGTGAAAAACTGTTTTTT. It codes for CASSYLGRWGGEKLFF.

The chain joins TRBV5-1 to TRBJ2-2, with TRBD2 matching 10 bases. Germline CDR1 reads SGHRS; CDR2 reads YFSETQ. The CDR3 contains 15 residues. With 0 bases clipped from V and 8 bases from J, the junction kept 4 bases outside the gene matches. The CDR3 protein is CASSLELAGRGELFF. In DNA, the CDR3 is TGCGCCAGCAGCTTGGAACTAGCGGGGAGAGGGGAGCTGTTTTTT.

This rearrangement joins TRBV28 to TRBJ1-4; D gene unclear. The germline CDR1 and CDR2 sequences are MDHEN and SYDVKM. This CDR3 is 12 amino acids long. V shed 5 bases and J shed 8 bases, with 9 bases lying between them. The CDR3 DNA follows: TGTGCCAGCAGTGAACTAGGGGAAAAACTGTTTTTT. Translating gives CASSELGEKLFF.

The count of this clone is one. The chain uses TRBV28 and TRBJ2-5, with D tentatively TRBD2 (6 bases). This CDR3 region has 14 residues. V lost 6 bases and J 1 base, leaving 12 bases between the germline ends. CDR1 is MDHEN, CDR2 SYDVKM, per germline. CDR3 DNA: TGTGCCAGCAGGAAGGGACTCCTCCAAGAGACCCAGTACTTC. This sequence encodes CASRKGLLQETQYF.

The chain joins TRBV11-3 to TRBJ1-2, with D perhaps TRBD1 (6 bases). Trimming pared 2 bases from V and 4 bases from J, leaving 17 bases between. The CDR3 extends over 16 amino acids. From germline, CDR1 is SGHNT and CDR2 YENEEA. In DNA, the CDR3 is TGTGCCAGCAGCTTACCGAATACGGACAGCTTCTATGGCTACACCTTC. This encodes CASSLPNTDSFYGYTF.

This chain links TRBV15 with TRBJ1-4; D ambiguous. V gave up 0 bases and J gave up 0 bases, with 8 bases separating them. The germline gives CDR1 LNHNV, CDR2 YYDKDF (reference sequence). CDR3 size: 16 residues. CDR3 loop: CATSRDPSATNEKLFF. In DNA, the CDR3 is TGTGCCACCAGCAGAGATCCCAGTGCAACTAATGAAAAACTGTTTTTT. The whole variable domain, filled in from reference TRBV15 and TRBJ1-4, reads DAMVIQNPRYQVTQFGKPVTLSCSQTLNHNVMYWYQQKSSQAPKLLFHYYDKDFNNEADTPDNFQSRRPNTSFCFLDIRSPGLGDTAMYLCATSRDPSATNEKLFFGSGTQLSVL.

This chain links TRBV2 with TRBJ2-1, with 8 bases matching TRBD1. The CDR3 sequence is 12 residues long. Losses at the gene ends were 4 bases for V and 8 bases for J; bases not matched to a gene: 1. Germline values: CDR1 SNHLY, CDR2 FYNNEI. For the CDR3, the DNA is TGTGCCAGCAGTGGACAGGGGTATGAGCAGTTCTTC. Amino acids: CASSGQGYEQFF.